This T cell receptor (beta chain) was identified during a study of identical twins. This clonotype was detected only a few times. Its specificity is unknown. Study-wide results and caveats: Analyses based on zero insertions could be partly confounded by invariant MAIT and iNKT cells. The more abundant beta clonotypes in cord blood had fewer insertions, and memory repertoires did not show this.

Healthy Caucasian donors formed the entire cohort. Unique molecular identifiers were present on the cDNA, and a universal primer site came from template switching. One entry per CDR3 protein results from TCRdb running MiXCR on the 5' RACE reads. The sample records hundreds of thousands of distinct CDR3 sequences, about 9.4% being singletons. CDR1 is DFQATT, CDR2 SNEGSKA, per germline (reference sequence). V dropped 2 bases and J dropped 0 bases, with 10 bases sitting between them. The CDR3 has 15 residues. This sample was shared with a second study, whose subject was yellow fever vaccine responses in identical twins.

The gene calls are TRBV20-1 and TRBJ2-2; D not resolved. The sequence was obtained from a woman younger than 30 in good health. Sequencing was done on a sample of PBMCs. Written as DNA, the CDR3 is TGCAGTGCTAGAAAGGCTGACACGAACACCGGGGAGCTGTTTTTT. Protein sequence: CSARKADTNTGELFF.